The 26 T cell receptor beta chains below come from one sample, sequenced in a study of cytomegalovirus exposure and HLA in healthy donors. The assay was immunoSEQ multiplex PCR, and TCRdb's table has in-frame clones only and misses some. Found here are about 130,000 clones, 75% to 90% of them singletons; the top ten hold 6.2%. The sequencing input was PBMCs. The receptors come from a woman aged 25 to 45 in good health and CMV-seropositive.

The chain joins TRBV2 to TRBJ2-2; 7 bases map to TRBD1. The CDR3 is 16 residues long. The germline V gene encodes CDR1 SNHLY and CDR2 FYNNEI. With V trimmed by 7 bases and J by 1 base, 9 bases remained unmatched. CDR3 nucleotides: TGTGCCAGCATGGGACAGCCGAGACTGAACACCGGGGAGCTGTTTTTT. Translation: CASMGQPRLNTGELFF.

V gene TRBV15 combines with J gene TRBJ2-5, with D maybe TRBD2 (6 bases). V was shortened by 1 base and J by 5 bases, with 23 bases between the two germline ends. The CDR3 runs 18 residues. The germline V gene encodes CDR1 LNHNV and CDR2 YYDKDF (reference sequence). In nucleotides, the CDR3 is TGTGCCACCAGCAGAGTGTGGGGGAGTCTACGTGGAGGGGAGACCCAGTACTTC. It translates to CATSRVWGSLRGGETQYF.

The rearrangement joins TRBV2 to TRBJ1-2, with TRBD1 matching 7 bases. The CDR3 loop spans 16 amino acids. Trimming cost V 5 bases and J 3 bases; bases outside gene matches: 12. The germline V gene encodes CDR1 SNHLY and CDR2 FYNNEI. DNA of the CDR3: TGTGCCAGCAGTCTGGCCTTCGGAACAGGGGACTATGGCTACACCTTC. Translation gives CASSLAFGTGDYGYTF.

The CDR3 nucleotides are TGTGCCAGTAGTACTAGCGGGGCCTACGAGCAGTACTTC. Amino acids: CASSTSGAYEQYF. V gene TRBV19 combines with J gene TRBJ2-7; 9 bases are shared with TRBD2. This CDR3 is 13 amino acids long. Germline values: CDR1 LNHDA, CDR2 SQIVND (reference sequence). V dropped 4 bases and J dropped 2; count of bases not matched to a gene: 0.

The chain is built from TRBV18 and TRBJ1-1; tentatively, D is TRBD1 (6 bases). The ends were cut back, 0 bases at V and 6 bases at J, with 14 bases in the middle. CDR1 KGHSH and CDR2 LQKENI come from the germline V gene. The CDR3 sequence is 15 residues long. The CDR3, as DNA: TGTGCCAGCTCACCACCGGGGGGGCCGCCCGCTGAAGCTTTCTTT. It encodes CASSPPGGPPAEAFF.

The CDR3 loop reads CASSLAREYTQYF. CDR3 coding DNA: TGCGCCAGCAGCTTGGCGAGAGAGTATACGCAGTATTTT. This rearrangement joins TRBV5-1 to TRBJ2-3, with unresolved D. Germline V CDR1 and CDR2: SGHRS, YFSETQ. Trimming shortened V by 0 bases and J by 7 bases, and 9 bases separated the two germline ends. The CDR3 loop spans 13 amino acids.

The gene calls are TRBV27 and TRBJ2-3; 9 nucleotides match TRBD1. J lost 4 bases, V lost 3 bases, and 2 bases had no gene match. The CDR3 length is 14 residues. Germline-derived CDR1 and CDR2 are MNHEY and SMNVEV (reference sequence). This chain's CDR3 is CASSFTGGPDTQYF. CDR3 coding DNA: TGTGCCAGCAGTTTCACAGGGGGCCCAGATACGCAGTATTTT.

V usage is TRBV19 and J usage is TRBJ1-5, with 8 bases aligning to TRBD1. The ends lost 10 bases at V and 5 bases at J; junction bases unmatched: 4. Germline CDR1 is LNHDA and CDR2 is SQIVND (reference sequence). The CDR3 loop spans 12 amino acids. The chain's CDR3 is CATTGGYQPQHF. The CDR3 DNA reads as TGTGCCACCACAGGGGGTTATCAGCCCCAGCATTTT.

The chain carries TRBV7-2 and TRBJ2-7; 10 nucleotides align to TRBD2. Germline-derived CDR1 and CDR2 are SGHTA and FQGNSA. The ends lost 5 bases at V and 6 bases at J; junction bases unmatched: 10. The length of the CDR3 is 15 residues. Here the CDR3 reads CASSPIESSGSEQYF. The CDR3 coding sequence is TGTGCCAGCAGCCCCATAGAGTCTAGCGGGAGCGAGCAGTACTTC.

This chain uses TRBV5-1 with TRBJ2-3, with D perhaps matching TRBD2 (6 bases). With 1 base removed from V and 5 bases from J, the gap between germline ends came to 20 bases. The CDR3 is made up of 17 amino acids. Per germline, CDR1 SGHRS and CDR2 YFSETQ. The CDR3 spells CASSLNGAAGIKDTQYF. In DNA form, the CDR3 reads TGCGCCAGCAGCTTGAACGGTGCGGCGGGGATTAAAGATACGCAGTATTTT.

The chain has TRBV19 and TRBJ2-7; maybe TRBD2 (5 bases). Trimming left V 8 bases short and J 5 bases short, with 19 bases between. The CDR3 totals 14 residues. From germline, CDR1 is LNHDA and CDR2 SQIVND (reference sequence). The CDR3 region is CASLPEASENEQYF. DNA of the CDR3: TGTGCCAGTCTCCCGGAGGCTTCGGAAAACGAGCAGTACTTC.

The V gene is TRBV2, the J gene TRBJ2-2; a possible D gene is TRBD2 (5 bases). The germline gives CDR1 SNHLY, CDR2 FYNNEI. V was cut by 8 bases and J by 3 bases, with 13 bases left in between. The CDR3 runs to 14 residues. The CDR3 protein is CASLVQRDTGELFF. DNA of the CDR3: TGTGCCAGCCTAGTCCAGAGGGACACCGGGGAGCTGTTTTTT. The variable domain in full, with the rest retrieved from reference TRBV2 and TRBJ2-2, is EPEVTQTPSHQVTQMGQEVILRCVPISNHLYFYWYRQILGQKVEFLVSFYNNEISEKSEIFDDQFSVERPDGSNFTLKIRSTKLEDSAMYFCASLVQRDTGELFFGEGSRLTVL.

The chain employs TRBV29-1 and TRBJ1-2, with D perhaps matching TRBD1 (5 bases). CDR3 size: 13 residues. V dropped 8 bases and J dropped 1 base, with 14 bases sitting between them. The V gene's germline CDR1 is SQVTM and CDR2 ANQGSEA. Here the CDR3 reads CSSAAGINYGYTF. The CDR3 DNA is TGCAGCTCCGCGGCAGGGATTAACTATGGCTACACCTTC.

This clone was observed a handful of times. J is TRBJ1-2 and V is TRBV2; D might be TRBD1 (5 bases). The V end lost 6 bases, the J end lost 6 bases, and 11 bases lay between the germline ends. Per germline, CDR1 SNHLY and CDR2 FYNNEI. CDR3 size: 12 residues. The CDR3 sequence is CASSSGPDGYTF. The CDR3 nucleotides are TGTGCCAGCAGCTCAGGGCCCGATGGCTACACCTTC.

The CDR3 sequence: CASSATSPTDGTSYNEQFF. The CDR3 nucleotides are TGTGCCAGCAGCGCAACCTCACCGACAGACGGAACCTCCTACAATGAGCAGTTCTTC. This chain links TRBV2 with TRBJ2-1, with D perhaps matching TRBD1 (5 bases). Germline CDR1 reads SNHLY; CDR2 reads FYNNEI. The CDR3 sequence is 19 residues long. Trimming removed 6 bases from V and 0 bases from J, with 24 bases in between.

The chain is built from TRBV6-5 and TRBJ1-2, with D unclear. CDR1 is MNHEY and CDR2 is SVGAGI in the germline V gene. CDR3 length: 14 residues. Between the trimmed V and J ends, which lost 4 bases and 1 base, there was a span of 10 bases. For the CDR3, the DNA is TGTGCCAGCAGTTCCCGCAGGAATAACTATGGCTACACCTTC. Translation gives CASSSRRNNYGYTF.

V gene TRBV27 combines with J gene TRBJ1-1, with D unresolved. V was shortened by 3 bases and J by 3 bases, with 8 bases between the two germline ends. The CDR3 is 13 amino acids. Germline loops: CDR1 MNHEY, CDR2 SMNVEV (reference sequence). As DNA, the CDR3 is TGTGCCAGCAGTTTTTACAGCCACACTGAAGCTTTCTTT. Translating gives CASSFYSHTEAFF.

The rearrangement links TRBV7-8 to TRBJ2-5; D is perhaps TRBD2 (6 bases). Germline CDR1 and CDR2: SGHVS and FQNEAQ. V was shortened by 1 base and J by 3 bases, with 15 bases between the two germline ends. The CDR3 totals 16 residues. The CDR3 DNA follows: TGTGCCAGCAGCTTAGTCCCGGGACTGACGGAAGAGACCCAGTACTTC. Residues: CASSLVPGLTEETQYF.

The chain uses TRBV6-5 and TRBJ2-5; 7 bases line up with TRBD1. CDR1 and CDR2 (germline): MNHEY, SVGAGI. The CDR3 covers 16 residues. V dropped 0 bases and J dropped 3; count of bases not matched to a gene: 7. The CDR3 nucleotides read TGTGCCAGCAGTTACTCCCAAGACAGGGAAGAAGAGACCCAGTACTTC. Residues: CASSYSQDREEETQYF.

This chain uses TRBV2 with TRBJ2-3; a possible D gene is TRBD1 (6 bases). Germline lookup yields CDR1 SNHLY and CDR2 FYNNEI. The CDR3 is 13 amino acids. The germline V and J ends were trimmed by 10 bases and 4 bases, with 15 bases remaining between them. The CDR3 protein is CANRGRGADTQYF. The DNA of the CDR3 is TGTGCCAATAGGGGCAGGGGTGCAGATACGCAGTATTTT.

The DNA of the CDR3 is TGTGCCAGCAAGTGGTCGGGGGGGGGCGATGAGCAGTTCTTC. Protein: CASKWSGGGDEQFF. This chain connects TRBV2 to TRBJ2-1; 8 bases agree with TRBD2. V gave up 7 bases and J gave up 8 bases; unmatched junction bases: 10. The germline V gene has CDR1 SNHLY and CDR2 FYNNEI. The CDR3 totals 14 residues. Variable domain in full (rest from reference TRBV2 and TRBJ2-1): EPEVTQTPSHQVTQMGQEVILRCVPISNHLYFYWYRQILGQKVEFLVSFYNNEISEKSEIFDDQFSVERPDGSNFTLKIRSTKLEDSAMYFCASKWSGGGDEQFFGPGTRLTVL.

The chain couples TRBV7-5 to TRBJ2-5; TRBD2 is the table's D call, not checked against the DNA. TRBV7-5 is a pseudogene segment. CDR3 length equals 17 residues. The CDR3 loop is CARSLSASGGLRETQYF. The CDR3 nucleotides are TGTGCCAGAAGCTTATCGGCTAGCGGGGGCCTCCGGGAGACCCAGTACTTC.

The V call is TRBV28, the J call TRBJ2-7, with 8 bases lining up with TRBD1. The CDR3 is 17 amino acids. Germline V gives CDR1 MDHEN, CDR2 SYDVKM. With 1 base clipped from V and 3 bases from J, the junction kept 11 bases outside the gene matches. The CDR3 sequence is CASSLLRPGQEFYEQYF. The CDR3 region has the DNA TGTGCCAGCAGTTTATTGCGGCCGGGACAGGAGTTCTACGAGCAGTACTTC.

The chain links TRBV7-9 to TRBJ1-2, with 7 bases lining up with TRBD1. V lost 5 bases, J lost 8 bases, and 20 bases stayed unmatched. The CDR3 contains 17 residues. Germline V CDR1 and CDR2: SEHNR, FQNEAQ (reference sequence). The CDR3 is CASSPWGQTRASWGYTF. The CDR3 DNA sequence: TGTGCCAGCAGCCCCTGGGGACAGACCCGGGCCTCGTGGGGCTACACCTTC.

The chain combines TRBV4-1 with TRBJ2-7; TRBD1 agrees at 10 bases. Per the germline V gene, CDR1 is MGHRA and CDR2 is YSYEKL. Unmatched junction bases numbered 9, after V lost 4 bases and J lost 3 bases. There are 16 residues in the CDR3. The CDR3 loop reads CASSRDSGTGDYEQYF. CDR3 nucleotides: TGCGCCAGCAGCCGTGATTCCGGGACAGGGGACTACGAGCAGTACTTC.

In its sample, this clone was seen once. This rearrangement joins TRBV15 to TRBJ1-5, with D unclear. Germline V gene lookup returns CDR1 LNHNV and CDR2 YYDKDF (reference sequence). CDR3 length: 12 residues. V lost 5 bases, J lost 7 bases, and 9 bases lay in between. The CDR3 sequence: CATSPSGQPQHF. The CDR3 DNA reads TGTGCCACCAGCCCCTCGGGGCAGCCCCAGCATTTT.